There are many counts of the clone carrying this T cell receptor beta chain. Its cognate antigen is unknown. RNA transcripts gave rise to amplified TCR beta CDR3 regions. First-round RT-PCR targeting the TCR CDR3 was performed with the HTBI primer set. From the multiplex PCR reads, TCRdb called clonotypes with MiXCR, one entry per CDR3 protein. The table includes a few hundred thousand distinct CDR3 sequences, less than 25% detected once. Researchers barred patients who had uncontrolled infection, other autoimmune disease, pregnancy or lactation. Orbital computed tomography and thyroid ultrasound, together with serum TRAb and thyroxine and clinical symptoms, were used for diagnoses. These data are taken from a study of T cells in Graves' hyperthyroidism and ophthalmopathy. Across the study: Peripheral blood draws took place at initial diagnosis, ahead of any treatment.

Regarding the study as a whole: Progression to ophthalmopathy was predicted a median of roughly 6.5 months early.

The TCR was taken from a young man with Graves' hyperthyroidism. Source material: blood.

This CDR3 reads CASSLAGGREQPQHF. In DNA form, the CDR3 reads TGCGCCAGCAGCTTGGCCGGGGGGCGGGAGCAGCCCCAGCATTTT. The chain recombines TRBV5-1 with TRBJ1-5; TRBD1 might be the D (6 bases). Trimming took off 0 bases at V and 7 bases at J, with 14 bases between the two ends. Germline CDR1 and CDR2: SGHRS and YFSETQ. This CDR3 is built from 15 residues.